A single sample gave rise to the 23 T cell receptor beta chains below, sequenced in a study of regulatory T cells in long-lasting Graves disease. The time point is: newly diagnosed GD, antithyroid drugs for less than 3 months. After RNA was extracted from PBMCs, the TCR library was made from it. Building of the TCR beta libraries involved iRepertoire HTBI primers and Arm-PCR of CDR3 regions. Using its own MiXCR run on the multiplex PCR reads, TCRdb lists one record per CDR3 protein. The sample carries some 560,000 distinct CDR3 sequences, roughly 16% recorded once. These data also featured in a second study, about T cells in Graves' hyperthyroidism and ophthalmopathy.

The specimen comprised peripheral blood mononuclear cells (PBMCs), sampled at new diagnosis, from a patient treated with antithyroid drugs. These receptors all stem from a woman aged 35-65 years with Graves disease.

This clonotype was detected many times. The CDR3 loop is CASSPMGVGEKLFF. Written as DNA, the CDR3 is TGTGCCAGCAGCCCGATGGGGGTAGGGGAAAAACTGTTTTTT. This rearrangement joins TRBV11-2 to TRBJ1-4; possible D gene TRBD1, 5 bases. This CDR3 spans 14 amino acids. Germline V gene sequence: CDR1 SGHAT, CDR2 FQNNGV. The V gene lost 5 bases and the J gene lost 8 bases, with 15 bases spanning the gap.

Comments on this clonotype: As the CDR3 is not closed by the conserved phenylalanine or tryptophan, this likely results from a read error. The chain couples TRBV6-2 or TRBV6-3 to TRBJ2-7; perhaps TRBD2 as D (6 bases). The CDR3 loop spans 11 amino acids. V shed 6 bases and J shed 3 bases, with 6 bases lying between them. Germline lookup yields CDR1 MNHEY and CDR2 SVGEGT. The chain's CDR3 is CASRRGYEQYL. The CDR3 coding sequence is TGTGCCAGCAGGCGGGGCTACGAGCAGTACCTC.

The chain employs TRBV7-9 and TRBJ2-1; 10 bases align to TRBD2. From germline, CDR1 is SEHNR and CDR2 FQNEAQ (reference sequence). The V and J ends lost 2 bases and 8 bases, in that order; junction bases with no gene match: 6. The CDR3 spans 15 residues. The CDR3 nucleotides are TGTGCCAGCAGCTTAATAAGCGGGGGGGCCCATGAGCAGTTCTTC. Amino acids: CASSLISGGAHEQFF.

Comments on this clonotype: A clone one base away is much larger, so this may be a read error. The CDR3 nucleotides are TGCAGTGCTAGAGGGACTAGCGGACGAGGCTACAATGAGCAGCTCTTC. This encodes CSARGTSGRGYNEQLF. J is TRBJ2-1 and V is TRBV20-1; the match to TRBD2 covers 10 bases. Germline lookup yields CDR1 DFQATT and CDR2 SNEGSKA (reference sequence). The CDR3 covers 16 residues.

In the case of this clonotype: A far larger clone lies a single base away; this is likely a read error. The chain uses TRBV2 and TRBJ2-3; D unclear. The DNA matches TRBJ2-5 better at its end, which makes the J call doubtful. CDR1 and CDR2 (germline): SNHLY, FYNNEI. The CDR3 contains 11 residues. The CDR3 is CASSEFGTQYF. For the CDR3, the DNA is TGTGCCAGCAGTGAATTTGGGACCCAGTACTTC.

This clonotype has only a few counts. The genes are TRBV5-1 and TRBJ1-2; D unresolved. This CDR3 is 14 amino acids long. The V end was cut by 0 bases, the J end by 6 bases, with 12 bases between. Germline V lookup: CDR1 SGHRS, CDR2 YFSETQ. The chain's CDR3 is CASSLGSGTHGYTF. The CDR3 nucleotides read TGCGCCAGCAGCTTGGGGTCTGGTACCCATGGCTACACCTTC.

This chain links TRBV10-2 with TRBJ2-2, with 10 bases aligning to TRBD1. Germline V gene data show CDR1 as WSHSY and CDR2 as SAAADI. This CDR3 contains 18 residues. The V gene end was trimmed by 5 bases and the J gene end by 0 bases; junction bases not matched to a gene: 9. CDR3 coding DNA: TGCGCCAGCAGTAATAAGACAGGGGGCTATGCGAACACCGGGGAGCTGTTTTTT. This sequence encodes CASSNKTGGYANTGELFF.

There are many counts of this clonotype. This chain joins TRBV28 and TRBJ1-2, with 9 positions matching TRBD1. Unmatched junction bases numbered 16, after V lost 6 bases and J lost 5 bases. Germline V gives CDR1 MDHEN, CDR2 SYDVKM. The CDR3 loop spans 17 amino acids. The CDR3 nucleotides are TGTGCCAGCAGCCCCTCTATCGGGACAGGGAAAAATTATGGCTACACCTTC. Translated: CASSPSIGTGKNYGYTF.

This clonotype was picked up many times. V usage is TRBV7-2 and J usage is TRBJ2-5; maybe TRBD2 (5 bases). CDR1 SGHTA and CDR2 FQGNSA come from the germline V gene. Trimming left V 3 bases short and J 6 bases short, with 14 bases between. The CDR3 sequence is 14 residues long. DNA for the CDR3: TGTGCCAGCAGCTTGTGGGAGATTCGAAAGACCCAGTACTTC. Encoded protein: CASSLWEIRKTQYF.

This clonotype showed up many times. J is TRBJ1-1 and V is TRBV2; D gene unclear. V lost 5 bases, J lost 3 bases, and 10 bases lay in between. The V gene's germline CDR1 is SNHLY and CDR2 FYNNEI. The length of the CDR3 is 13 residues. CDR3 sequence (DNA): TGTGCCAGCAGTTCCGGGCCTTACACTGAAGCTTTCTTT. This gives the protein CASSSGPYTEAFF. Based on the CDR3 plus reference TRBV2 and TRBJ1-1, the full variable domain is EPEVTQTPSHQVTQMGQEVILRCVPISNHLYFYWYRQILGQKVEFLVSFYNNEISEKSEIFDDQFSVERPDGSNFTLKIRSTKLEDSAMYFCASSSGPYTEAFFGQGTRLTVV.

This clonotype was seen only a few times. For the CDR3, the DNA is TGTGCCAGCAGCTACCTGGGGGGAGAGGCCGGGGAGCTGTTTTTT. Protein sequence: CASSYLGGEAGELFF. J is TRBJ2-2 and V is TRBV7-9; weak D call: TRBD2 (6 bases). Germline CDR1 SEHNR, CDR2 FQNEAQ (reference sequence). V gave up 4 bases and J gave up 6 bases, with 15 bases separating them. CDR3 length: 15 amino acids.

This clonotype came up many times. The junction and the germline gene differ at one end; a read error may be behind it. The V and J genes are TRBV7-9 and TRBJ2-3, with a tentative D call TRBD1 (6 bases). CDR1 SEHNR and CDR2 FQNEAQ come from the germline V gene (reference sequence). This CDR3 spans 13 amino acids. The CDR3 reads CASSLYGDKLRDF. CDR3 nucleotides: TGTGCCAGCAGCTTATATGGGGACAAACTCCGGGATTTT.

This clonotype was counted only a few times. The gene calls are TRBV11-2 and TRBJ1-3; D is unclear. The germline gives CDR1 SGHAT, CDR2 FQNNGV. Trimming pared 5 bases from V and 0 bases from J, leaving 14 bases between. This CDR3 is built from 16 residues. DNA for the CDR3: TGTGCCAGCAGCCTGCACCCTACCAGCTCTGGAAACACCATATATTTT. It yields the protein CASSLHPTSSGNTIYF.

As to this clonotype: This may be a read error, as it is one base from a much larger clone. The chain is built from TRBV3-1 and TRBJ1-1; TRBD1 agrees at 7 bases. CDR1 LGHDT and CDR2 YNNKEL come from the germline V gene (reference sequence). There are 14 residues in the CDR3. V lost 10 bases to trimming and J lost 3 bases; unmatched junction nucleotides: 11. This chain's CDR3 is CATRQGVPYTEAFF. DNA of the CDR3: TGTGCCACTCGACAGGGAGTGCCTTACACTGAAGCTTTCTTT.

The chain employs TRBV6-2 or TRBV6-3 and TRBJ1-1, with a possible D match to TRBD1 (5 bases). This CDR3 spans 13 amino acids. In germline, CDR1 is MNHEY, CDR2 SVGEGT. Trimming cost V 6 bases and J 6 bases, with 14 bases left between them. CDR3 nucleotides: TGTGCCAGCAGGCAGGTGGGGGGAGCTGAAGCTTTCTTT. This codes for CASRQVGGAEAFF.

The V call is TRBV2, the J call TRBJ2-5, with 12 bases aligning to TRBD1. The CDR3 runs 16 residues. CDR1 and CDR2 from the germline V gene are SNHLY and FYNNEI. Trimming cost V 5 bases and J 1 base; bases outside gene matches: 5. CDR3 DNA sequence: TGTGCCAGCAGTAGGGGACAGGGGGCGGTCCAAGAGACCCAGTACTTC. Protein: CASSRGQGAVQETQYF.

This clonotype was counted at least ten times. The rearrangement joins TRBV5-6 to TRBJ2-5, with D possibly matching TRBD2 (6 bases). The CDR3 loop spans 13 amino acids. Germline loops: CDR1 SGHDT, CDR2 YYEEEE. V lost 2 bases and J 5 bases, leaving 10 bases between the germline ends. CDR3 coding DNA: TGTGCCAGCAGCTTCACTCGGGAGGAGACCCAGTACTTC. It yields the protein CASSFTREETQYF.

This clonotype has at least ten counts. The genes are TRBV10-3 and TRBJ1-4; TRBD1 might be the D (5 bases). Germline V gene lookup returns CDR1 ENHRY and CDR2 SYGVKD. The CDR3 runs 14 residues. Trimming shortened V by 2 bases and J by 6 bases, and 10 bases separated the two germline ends. The CDR3 region has the DNA TGTGCCATCAGTGAGGGGGCGTCGGATGAAAAACTGTTTTTT. It encodes CAISEGASDEKLFF.

This clonotype was counted at least ten times. The gene calls are TRBV12-3 or TRBV12-4 and TRBJ1-3; 9 nucleotides align to TRBD1. The CDR3 length is 14 residues. After removal of 6 bases from V and 4 bases from J, the junction contained 4 bases not matched to a gene. In nucleotides, the CDR3 is TGTGCCAGCAGCCGGGACAGGGTGGGAAACACCATATATTTT. This gives the protein CASSRDRVGNTIYF.

The table lists this clonotype with a few counts. The chain links TRBV6-1 to TRBJ2-7; D call uncertain. Germline CDR1 and CDR2: MNHNS and SASEGT. The V end was cut by 10 bases, the J end by 7 bases, with 17 bases between. The CDR3 extends over 12 amino acids. CDR3 region: CATSTLRGEQYF. CDR3 nucleotides: TGTGCCACTTCGACCCTCCGTGGAGAGCAGTACTTC.

Of note for this clonotype: A far larger clone is just one base off, so this is likely a read error. This sequence joins TRBV27 and TRBJ2-7; D unresolved. Trimming removed 4 bases from V and 7 bases from J, with 11 bases in between. The CDR3 loop spans 12 amino acids. Germline loops: CDR1 MNHEY, CDR2 SMNVEV (reference sequence). The CDR3 coding sequence is TGTGCCAGCAGTTACTCTAGGAAAGAGCAGTACTTC. Residues: CASSYSRKEQYF.

J is TRBJ2-4 and V is TRBV19, with 7 bases identical to TRBD1. The J call may be mistaken, given a closer DNA end match to TRBJ1-2. Germline loops: CDR1 LNHDA, CDR2 SQIVND (reference sequence). The CDR3 sequence is 15 residues long. The CDR3 loop is CASSTTGALAYGYTF. Written as DNA, the CDR3 is TGTGCCAGTAGTACTACAGGGGCATTGGCGTATGGCTACACCTTC.

The chain is built from TRBV7-9 and TRBJ1-4, with TRBD1 as a possible D gene (5 bases). V was cut by 1 base and J by 4 bases, with 10 bases left in between. The CDR3 loop spans 15 amino acids. Germline loops: CDR1 SEHNR, CDR2 FQNEAQ (reference sequence). This CDR3 is CASSLGGAGNEKLFF. CDR3 DNA sequence: TGTGCCAGCAGCTTAGGGGGCGCCGGTAATGAAAAACTGTTTTTT.